The clone carrying this T cell receptor (beta chain) has only a few counts. Its cognate antigen is unknown. CD4+ naive, central memory, regulatory and stem cell-like memory cells were sorted via CD45RO/CCR7/CD25/CD127/CD95/CD27. Trimming took 6 bases from V and 4 from J; bases not matched to a gene: 4. This CDR3 is 13 amino acids long. Germline CDR1 SNHLY, CDR2 FYNNEI. Since all of the isolated RNA was reverse transcribed, expressed TCRB transcripts were what got sequenced. TCRdb's table, derived via immunoSEQ multiplex PCR, lists solely in-frame clones and lacks some. The table shows roughly 290,000 clones, with 15% occurring only once. This entry is derived from a study of beta chain features in type 1 diabetes. Study outcomes and limitations: An over-representation of cells with high TCR expression could result from cDNA sequencing. Moderate but significant shortening of TCRB CDR3s was recorded in all four CD4+ subsets from Type 1 diabetes patients.

This TCR came from a man younger than 35 with type 1 diabetes. V is TRBV2 and J is TRBJ2-7; TRBD2 matches 9 bases. The sequencing input was naive CD4+ T cells from blood. CDR3 in DNA: TGTGCCAGCAGCGCACTAGCGGGTTACGAGCAGTACTTC. Translated, it gives CASSALAGYEQYF. Drawing the rest from reference TRBV2 and TRBJ2-7, the complete variable domain is EPEVTQTPSHQVTQMGQEVILRCVPISNHLYFYWYRQILGQKVEFLVSFYNNEISEKSEIFDDQFSVERPDGSNFTLKIRSTKLEDSAMYFCASSALAGYEQYFGPGTRLTVT.